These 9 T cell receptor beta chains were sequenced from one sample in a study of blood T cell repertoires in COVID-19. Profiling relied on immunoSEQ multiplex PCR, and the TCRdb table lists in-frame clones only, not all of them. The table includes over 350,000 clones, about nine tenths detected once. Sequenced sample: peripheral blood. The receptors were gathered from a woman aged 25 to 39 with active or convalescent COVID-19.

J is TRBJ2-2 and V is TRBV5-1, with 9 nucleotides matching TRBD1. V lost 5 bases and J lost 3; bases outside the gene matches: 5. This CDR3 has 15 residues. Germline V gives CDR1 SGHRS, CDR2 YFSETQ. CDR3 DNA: TGCGCCAGCAGACGACAGGGGGTCGACACCGGGGAGCTGTTTTTT. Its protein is CASRRQGVDTGELFF.

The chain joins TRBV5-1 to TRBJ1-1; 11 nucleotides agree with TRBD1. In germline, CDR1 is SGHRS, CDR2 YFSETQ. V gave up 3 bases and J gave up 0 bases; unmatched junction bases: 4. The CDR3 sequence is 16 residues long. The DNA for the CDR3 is TGCGCCAGCAGCTCTAGGACAGGGGGCATGAACACTGAAGCTTTCTTT. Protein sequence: CASSSRTGGMNTEAFF. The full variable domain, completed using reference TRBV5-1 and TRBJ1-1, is KAGVTQTPRYLIKTRGQQVTLSCSPISGHRSVSWYQQTPGQGLQFLFEYFSETQRNKGNFPGRFSGRQFSNSRSEMNVSTLELGDSALYLCASSSRTGGMNTEAFFGQGTRLTVV.

CDR3 DNA sequence: TGTGCCAGCAGCTTAAACCCCCAGCGGTCTAGCACAGATACGCAGTATTTT. Translating gives CASSLNPQRSSTDTQYF. The chain is built from TRBV11-2 and TRBJ2-3; the D gene is possibly TRBD2 (5 bases). The CDR3 spans 17 residues. Trimming removed 2 bases at V and 0 bases at J, with 15 bases between. Germline V gene data show CDR1 as SGHAT and CDR2 as FQNNGV.

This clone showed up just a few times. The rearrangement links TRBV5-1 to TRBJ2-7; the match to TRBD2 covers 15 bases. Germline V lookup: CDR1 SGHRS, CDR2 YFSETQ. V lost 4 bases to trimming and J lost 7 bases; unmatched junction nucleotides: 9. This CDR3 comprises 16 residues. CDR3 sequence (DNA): TGCGCCAGCAGCCCACTAGGGACTAGCGGGAGGCGGGAGCAGTACTTC. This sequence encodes CASSPLGTSGRREQYF. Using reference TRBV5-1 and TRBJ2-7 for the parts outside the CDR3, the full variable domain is KAGVTQTPRYLIKTRGQQVTLSCSPISGHRSVSWYQQTPGQGLQFLFEYFSETQRNKGNFPGRFSGRQFSNSRSEMNVSTLELGDSALYLCASSPLGTSGRREQYFGPGTRLTVT.

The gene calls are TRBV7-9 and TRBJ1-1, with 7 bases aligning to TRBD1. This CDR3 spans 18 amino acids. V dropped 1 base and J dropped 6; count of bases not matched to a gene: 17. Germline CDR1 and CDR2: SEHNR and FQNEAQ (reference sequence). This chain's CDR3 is CASSLEGLTAGGRAEAFF. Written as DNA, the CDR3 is TGTGCCAGCAGCTTAGAGGGGCTGACCGCAGGGGGACGGGCTGAAGCTTTCTTT.

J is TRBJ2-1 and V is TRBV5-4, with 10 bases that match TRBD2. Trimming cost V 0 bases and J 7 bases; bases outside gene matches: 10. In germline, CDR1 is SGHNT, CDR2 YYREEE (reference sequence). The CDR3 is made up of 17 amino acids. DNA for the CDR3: TGTGCCAGCAGCTTGGGGCCCTCAGCGGGGGGGTTGAATGAGCAGTTCTTC. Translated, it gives CASSLGPSAGGLNEQFF.

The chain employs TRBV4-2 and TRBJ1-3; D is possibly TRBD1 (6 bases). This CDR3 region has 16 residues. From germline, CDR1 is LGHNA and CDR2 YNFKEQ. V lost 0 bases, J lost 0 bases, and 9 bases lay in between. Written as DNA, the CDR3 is TGTGCCAGCAGCCAAGAAGACAGGAGCTCTGGAAACACCATATATTTT. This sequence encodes CASSQEDRSSGNTIYF.

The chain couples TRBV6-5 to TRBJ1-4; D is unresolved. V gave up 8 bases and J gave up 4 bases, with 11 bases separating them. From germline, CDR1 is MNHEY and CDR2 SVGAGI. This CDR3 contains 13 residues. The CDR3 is CASQDLGNEKLFF. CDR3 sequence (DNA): TGTGCCAGCCAGGATTTGGGTAATGAAAAACTGTTTTTT.

CDR3 in DNA: TGCGCCAGCAGCCAAGAGGAAGGGGCCTCCTTCTATGGCTACACCTTC. Translated: CASSQEEGASFYGYTF. V and J are TRBV4-1 and TRBJ1-2; possibly TRBD1 for D (5 bases). The germline CDR1 and CDR2 sequences are MGHRA and YSYEKL. The CDR3 covers 16 residues. V was trimmed by 0 bases and J by 4 bases, leaving 15 bases between them.